This record looks at one T cell receptor beta chain sequence and its context. The CDR3 has 14 residues. V was pared by 0 bases and J by 3 bases, with 9 bases between. Germline CDR1 and CDR2: SGHAT and FQNNGV. This entry comes from a study of identical twins. cDNA molecules carried unique molecular identifiers, and template switching added a universal primer site. TCRdb reanalysed the 5' RACE reads using MiXCR and keeps one entry per CDR3 protein. The data show roughly 770,000 distinct CDR3 sequences, with 15% to 20% seen just once and about an eighth held by the top ten. The same data also went into a second study, on T cells expressing NK-cell markers. That investigation notes: Sorted CD3+CD56+NKG2C+, CD3+CD56+NKG2C- and CD3+CD56-NKG2C+ T cells provided the TCR beta repertoires.

V usage is TRBV11-2 and J usage is TRBJ2-7, with no clear D. The receptor comes from a young woman in good health. The sample was PBMCs. CDR3 loop: CASSLDRVIYEQYF. CDR3 DNA sequence: TGTGCCAGCAGCTTAGACCGGGTGATCTACGAGCAGTACTTC.